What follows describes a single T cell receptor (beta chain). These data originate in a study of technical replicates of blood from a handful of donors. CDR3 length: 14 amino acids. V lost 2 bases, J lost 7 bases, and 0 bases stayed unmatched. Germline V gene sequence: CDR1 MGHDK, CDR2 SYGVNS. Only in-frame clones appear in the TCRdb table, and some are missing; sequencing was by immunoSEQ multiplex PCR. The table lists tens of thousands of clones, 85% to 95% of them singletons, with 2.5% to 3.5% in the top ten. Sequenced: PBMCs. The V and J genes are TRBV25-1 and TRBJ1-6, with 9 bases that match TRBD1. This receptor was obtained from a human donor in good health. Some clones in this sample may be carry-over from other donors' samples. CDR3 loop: CASSEGTGNSPLHF. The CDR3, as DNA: TGTGCCAGCAGTGAAGGGACAGGGAATTCACCCCTCCACTTT.